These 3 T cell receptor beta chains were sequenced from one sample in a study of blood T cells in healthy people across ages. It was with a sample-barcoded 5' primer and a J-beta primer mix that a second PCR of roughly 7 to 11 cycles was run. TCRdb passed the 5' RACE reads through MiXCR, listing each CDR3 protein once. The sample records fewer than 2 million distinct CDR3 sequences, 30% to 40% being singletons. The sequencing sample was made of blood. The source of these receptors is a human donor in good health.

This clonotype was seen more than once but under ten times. The CDR3 DNA is TGTGCCAGCAGCTCGCCATATCGACGAGCCTCGGCAGATACGCAGTATTTT. It yields the protein CASSSPYRRASADTQYF. The chain employs TRBV7-6 and TRBJ2-3, with no clear D. This CDR3 spans 17 amino acids. The V end was cut by 4 bases, the J end by 4 bases, with 21 bases between. Germline V lookup: CDR1 SGHVS, CDR2 FNYEAQ.

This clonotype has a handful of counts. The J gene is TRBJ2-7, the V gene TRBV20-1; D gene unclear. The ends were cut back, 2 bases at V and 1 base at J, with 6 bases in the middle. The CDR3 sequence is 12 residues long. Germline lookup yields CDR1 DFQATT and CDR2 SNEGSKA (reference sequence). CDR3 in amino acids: CSARQRSYEQYF. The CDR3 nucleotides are TGCAGTGCTAGACAGCGATCCTACGAGCAGTACTTC.

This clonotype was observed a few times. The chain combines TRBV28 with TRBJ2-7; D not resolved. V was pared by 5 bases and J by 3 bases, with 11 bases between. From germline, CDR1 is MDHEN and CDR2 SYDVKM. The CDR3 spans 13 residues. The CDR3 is CASSGLPNYEQYF. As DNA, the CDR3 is TGTGCCAGCAGTGGTCTACCCAACTACGAGCAGTACTTC.